The 14 T cell receptor beta chains listed next were all sequenced from one sample in a study of cytomegalovirus exposure and HLA in healthy donors. The PCR employed 60 Vbeta primers together with 13 Jbeta primers. Libraries were prepared by immunoSEQ multiplex PCR; TCRdb keeps only in-frame clonotypes and omits some of them. The sample has 58,000 or so clones; roughly 80% are singletons. The sample comprised PBMCs. Receptors were obtained from a middle-aged woman in good health and CMV-seropositive.

With regard to this clone: Other DNA sequences in this sample translate to the same CDR3. The chain has TRBV19 and TRBJ1-1; perhaps TRBD1 as D (6 bases). Germline-derived CDR1 and CDR2 are LNHDA and SQIVND (reference sequence). CDR3 length: 13 amino acids. Deletions cut 9 bases from V and 2 bases from J, with 13 bases between. In nucleotides, the CDR3 is TGTGCCAGCCAAGCAGGGGCTAACACTGAAGCTTTCTTT. Translating gives CASQAGANTEAFF.

This clone was detected only a few times. The V gene is TRBV5-1, the J gene TRBJ2-7, with TRBD1 identical over 9 bases. Looked up from germline, CDR1 is SGHRS and CDR2 is YFSETQ. The V gene end was trimmed by 4 bases and the J gene end by 8 bases; junction bases not matched to a gene: 10. CDR3 length: 14 amino acids. The DNA of the CDR3 is TGCGCCAGCAGCACCTCCGGGACAGGGTTCAAGCAGTACTTC. Amino acids: CASSTSGTGFKQYF.

The rearrangement joins TRBV30 to TRBJ1-1; possibly TRBD1 for D (5 bases). This CDR3 is built from 14 residues. V lost 2 bases and J 0 bases, leaving 10 bases between the germline ends. CDR1 GTSNPN and CDR2 SVGIG come from the germline V gene (reference sequence). The DNA of the CDR3 is TGTGCCTGGAGTCGACAGATCATGAACACTGAAGCTTTCTTT. It encodes CAWSRQIMNTEAFF.

The chain employs TRBV6-5 and TRBJ1-4, with 7 bases that match TRBD1. This CDR3 comprises 14 residues. Trimming at V came to 7 bases and at J to 2 bases, leaving 4 bases not matched to a gene. The V gene's germline CDR1 is MNHEY and CDR2 SVGAGI. The DNA of the CDR3 is TGTGCCAGCAAGACAGGGACTACTAATGAAAAACTGTTTTTT. Translated, it gives CASKTGTTNEKLFF.

This clone was found a few times. The chain employs TRBV4-3 and TRBJ2-6, with D possibly matching TRBD1 (6 bases). Germline CDR1 reads LGHNA; CDR2 reads YSLEER. The CDR3 length is 16 residues. V was clipped by 4 bases and J by 0 bases, with 10 bases between them. CDR3 in amino acids: CASSRTGFSGANVLTF. For the CDR3, the DNA is TGCGCCAGCAGCCGTACAGGGTTCTCTGGGGCCAACGTCCTGACTTTC.

The CDR3 coding sequence is TGTGCCAGCAGCTTGAGAGAGGGATGGCGCAATCAGCCCCAGCATTTT. Protein product: CASSLREGWRNQPQHF. This chain links TRBV5-6 with TRBJ1-5; D is unclear. The CDR3 consists of 16 residues. CDR1 and CDR2 from the germline V gene are SGHDT and YYEEEE. The V end lost 1 base, the J end lost 2 bases, and 13 bases lay between the germline ends.

The V and J genes are TRBV18 and TRBJ1-1; D gene uncertain. The V gene's germline CDR1 is KGHSH and CDR2 LQKENI. V gave up 3 bases and J gave up 5 bases, with 16 bases separating them. This CDR3 comprises 15 residues. The DNA of the CDR3 is TGTGCCAGCTCACCTGATAATTCGGTCCGGACTGAAGCTTTCTTT. It translates to CASSPDNSVRTEAFF.

V is TRBV9 and J is TRBJ1-6, with D possibly matching TRBD1 (6 bases). Germline CDR1 SGDLS, CDR2 YYNGEE. This CDR3 comprises 17 residues. The V end lost 2 bases, the J end lost 7 bases, and 19 bases lay between the germline ends. The CDR3 nucleotides are TGTGCCAGCAGCGTCCTCCCAAACAGGGATGGAAATTCACCCCTCCACTTT. Translated, it gives CASSVLPNRDGNSPLHF.

The chain is built from TRBV14 and TRBJ2-1, with TRBD2 matching over 8 bases. Trimming at V came to 1 base and at J to 9 bases, leaving 5 bases not matched to a gene. From germline, CDR1 is SGHDN and CDR2 FVKESK. This CDR3 is 14 amino acids long. Written as DNA, the CDR3 is TGTGCCAGCAGCCAAGTCGGGGGGGCCGTTGAGCAGTTCTTC. It is translated as CASSQVGGAVEQFF.

This chain joins TRBV27 and TRBJ2-6; 9 bases agree with TRBD1. Trimming removed 6 bases from V and 2 bases from J; junction bases left unmatched: 2. The CDR3 has 15 amino acids. Germline V CDR1 and CDR2: MNHEY, SMNVEV (reference sequence). The CDR3 nucleotides read TGTGCCAGCAGGACAGGGGGGGCTGGGGCCAACGTCCTGACTTTC. Protein product: CASRTGGAGANVLTF. The full variable domain, completed using reference TRBV27 and TRBJ2-6, is EAQVTQNPRYLITVTGKKLTVTCSQNMNHEYMSWYRQDPGLGLRQIYYSMNVEVTDKGDVPEGYKVSRKEKRNFPLILESPSPNQTSLYFCASRTGGAGANVLTFGAGSRLTVL.

The count of this clone is one. V is TRBV6-1 and J is TRBJ1-6; no reliable D call. CDR1 and CDR2 (germline): MNHNS, SASEGT. The CDR3 contains 17 residues. Trimming took off 4 bases at V and 4 bases at J, with 17 bases between the two ends. Written as DNA, the CDR3 is TGTGCCAGCAGTGCAGACATCTCCCAGGCGTATAATTCACCCCTCCACTTT. Translating it yields CASSADISQAYNSPLHF.

The V and J genes are TRBV2 and TRBJ2-5; D uncertain. TRBJ2-7 explains the end of the DNA better; the J call may be wrong. Germline V gene data show CDR1 as SNHLY and CDR2 as FYNNEI. The CDR3 has 11 residues. The CDR3 reads CASTGAYEQYF. CDR3 nucleotide sequence: TGTGCCAGCACCGGTGCCTACGAGCAGTACTTC.

This chain links TRBV5-1 with TRBJ2-1; 9 bases are shared with TRBD2. Germline values: CDR1 SGHRS, CDR2 YFSETQ. V was clipped by 1 base and J by 9 bases; unmatched bases: 8. CDR3 length equals 15 residues. Written as DNA, the CDR3 is TGCGCCAGCAGCTTGTCGGCGGGGGGGCCGGTTGAGCAGTTCTTC. It is translated as CASSLSAGGPVEQFF.

This sequence joins TRBV12-5 and TRBJ1-3, with a possible D match to TRBD1 (6 bases). V was trimmed by 7 bases and J by 3 bases, leaving 16 bases between them. Germline V gene sequence: CDR1 LGHNT, CDR2 FRNRAP. The CDR3 sequence is 15 residues long. CDR3: CASAGGAILGNTIYF. In DNA, the CDR3 is TGTGCTAGTGCCGGGGGGGCGATTCTTGGAAACACCATATATTTT. Drawing the rest from reference TRBV12-5 and TRBJ1-3, the complete variable domain is DARVTQTPRHKVTEMGQEVTMRCQPILGHNTVFWYRQTMMQGLELLAYFRNRAPLDDSGMPKDRFSAEMPDATLATLKIQPSEPRDSAVYFCASAGGAILGNTIYFGEGSWLTVV.